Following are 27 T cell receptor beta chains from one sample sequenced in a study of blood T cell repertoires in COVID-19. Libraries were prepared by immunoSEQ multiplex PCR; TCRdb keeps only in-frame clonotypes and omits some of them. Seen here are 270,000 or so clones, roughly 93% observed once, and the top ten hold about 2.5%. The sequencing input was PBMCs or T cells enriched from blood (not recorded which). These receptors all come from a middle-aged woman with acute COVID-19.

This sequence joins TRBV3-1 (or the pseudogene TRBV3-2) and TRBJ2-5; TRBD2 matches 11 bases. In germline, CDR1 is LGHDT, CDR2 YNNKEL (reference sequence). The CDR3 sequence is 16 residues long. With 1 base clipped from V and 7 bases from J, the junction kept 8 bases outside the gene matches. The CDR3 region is CASSQVVTSGVGTQYF. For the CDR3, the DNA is TGTGCCAGCAGCCAAGTGGTGACTAGCGGGGTCGGGACCCAGTACTTC.

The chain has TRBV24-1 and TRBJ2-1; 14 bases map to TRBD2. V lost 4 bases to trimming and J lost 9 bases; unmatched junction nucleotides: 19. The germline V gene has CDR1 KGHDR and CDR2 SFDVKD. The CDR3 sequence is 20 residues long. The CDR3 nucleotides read TGTGCCACCAGTGAGGCCGGGACAACCGGGACTAGCGGGAGTTGGGGTGAGCAGTTCTTC. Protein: CATSEAGTTGTSGSWGEQFF.

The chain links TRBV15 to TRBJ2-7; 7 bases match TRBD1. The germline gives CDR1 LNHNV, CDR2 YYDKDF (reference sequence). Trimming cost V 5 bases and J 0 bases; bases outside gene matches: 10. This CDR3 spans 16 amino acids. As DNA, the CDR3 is TGTGCCACCAGCGCCCGACAGGGTCGCATCTCCTACGAGCAGTACTTC. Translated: CATSARQGRISYEQYF.

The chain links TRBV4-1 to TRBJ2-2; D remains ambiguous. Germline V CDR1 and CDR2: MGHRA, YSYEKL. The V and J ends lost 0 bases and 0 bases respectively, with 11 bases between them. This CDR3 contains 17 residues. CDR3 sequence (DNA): TGCGCCAGCAGCCAAGAAATTCACTTTGCGAACACCGGGGAGCTGTTTTTT. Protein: CASSQEIHFANTGELFF.

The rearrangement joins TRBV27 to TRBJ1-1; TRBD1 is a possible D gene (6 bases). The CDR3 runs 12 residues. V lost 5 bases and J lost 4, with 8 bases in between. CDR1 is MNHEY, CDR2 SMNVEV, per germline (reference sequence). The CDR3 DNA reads TGTGCCAGCAGTGGGACAAGCACTGAAGCTTTCTTT. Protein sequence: CASSGTSTEAFF.

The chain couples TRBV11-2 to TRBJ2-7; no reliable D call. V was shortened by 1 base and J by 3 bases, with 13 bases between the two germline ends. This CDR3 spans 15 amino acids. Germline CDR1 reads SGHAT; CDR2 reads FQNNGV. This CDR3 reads CASSLGFGANYEQYF. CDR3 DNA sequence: TGTGCCAGCAGCTTAGGGTTCGGAGCTAACTACGAGCAGTACTTC.

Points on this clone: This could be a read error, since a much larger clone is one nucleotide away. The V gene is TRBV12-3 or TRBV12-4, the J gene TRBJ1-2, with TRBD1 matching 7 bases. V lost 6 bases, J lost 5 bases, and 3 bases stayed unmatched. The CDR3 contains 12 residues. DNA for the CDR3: TGTGCCAGCAGCAAACAGGGGTATGGCTACACCTTC. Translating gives CASSKQGYGYTF.

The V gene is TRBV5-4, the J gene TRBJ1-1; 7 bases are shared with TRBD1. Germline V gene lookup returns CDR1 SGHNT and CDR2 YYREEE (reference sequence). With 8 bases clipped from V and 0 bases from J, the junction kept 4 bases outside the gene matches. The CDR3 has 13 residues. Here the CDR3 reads CASKGQLNTEAFF. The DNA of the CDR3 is TGTGCCAGTAAGGGACAGTTGAACACTGAAGCTTTCTTT.

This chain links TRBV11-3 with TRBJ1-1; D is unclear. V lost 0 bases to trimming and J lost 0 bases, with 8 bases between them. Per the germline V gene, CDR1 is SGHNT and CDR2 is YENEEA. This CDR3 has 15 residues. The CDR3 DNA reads TGTGCCAGCAGCTTAGAAGGGAGCGTGAACACTGAAGCTTTCTTT. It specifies CASSLEGSVNTEAFF.

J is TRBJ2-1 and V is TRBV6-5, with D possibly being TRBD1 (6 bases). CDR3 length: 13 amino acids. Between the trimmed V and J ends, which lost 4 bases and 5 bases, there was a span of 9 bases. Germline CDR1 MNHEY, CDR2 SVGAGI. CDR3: CASSLQGNNEQFF. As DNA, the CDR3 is TGTGCCAGCAGTTTACAGGGAAACAATGAGCAGTTCTTC.

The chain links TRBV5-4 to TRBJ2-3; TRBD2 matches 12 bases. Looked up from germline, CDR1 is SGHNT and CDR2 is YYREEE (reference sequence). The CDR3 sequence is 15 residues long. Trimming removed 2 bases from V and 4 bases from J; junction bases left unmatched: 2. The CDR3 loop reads CASSFLAGGPDTQYF. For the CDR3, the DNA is TGTGCCAGCAGCTTCCTAGCGGGGGGGCCAGATACGCAGTATTTT.

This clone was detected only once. The CDR3 DNA is TGTGCCAGCAGTCTTCTGGGGACAGGGGATCAGCCCCAGCATTTT. As protein: CASSLLGTGDQPQHF. J is TRBJ1-5 and V is TRBV28; 10 bases align to TRBD1. Germline V gene lookup returns CDR1 MDHEN and CDR2 SYDVKM. The CDR3 has 15 amino acids. V trimming: 5 bases; J trimming: 5 bases; junction bases outside the gene matches: 6. Filled out from reference TRBV28 and TRBJ1-5, the complete variable domain reads DVKVTQSSRYLVKRTGEKVFLECVQDMDHENMFWYRQDPGLGLRLIYFSYDVKMKEKGDIPEGYSVSREKKERFSLILESASTNQTSMYLCASSLLGTGDQPQHFGDGTRLSIL.

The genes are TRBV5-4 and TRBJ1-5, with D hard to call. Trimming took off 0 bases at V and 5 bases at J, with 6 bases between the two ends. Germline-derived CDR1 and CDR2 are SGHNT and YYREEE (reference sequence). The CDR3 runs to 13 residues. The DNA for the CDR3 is TGTGCCAGCAGCTTGGATTTATATCAGCCCCAGCATTTT. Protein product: CASSLDLYQPQHF.

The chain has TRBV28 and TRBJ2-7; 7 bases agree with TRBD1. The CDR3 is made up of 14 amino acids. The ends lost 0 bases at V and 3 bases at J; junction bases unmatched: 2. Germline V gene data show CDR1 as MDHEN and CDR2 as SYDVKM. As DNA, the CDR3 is TGTGCCAGCAGTTTATGGGGACAGAGCTACGAGCAGTACTTC. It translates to CASSLWGQSYEQYF. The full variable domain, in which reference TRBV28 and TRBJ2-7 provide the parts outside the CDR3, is DVKVTQSSRYLVKRTGEKVFLECVQDMDHENMFWYRQDPGLGLRLIYFSYDVKMKEKGDIPEGYSVSREKKERFSLILESASTNQTSMYLCASSLWGQSYEQYFGPGTRLTVT.

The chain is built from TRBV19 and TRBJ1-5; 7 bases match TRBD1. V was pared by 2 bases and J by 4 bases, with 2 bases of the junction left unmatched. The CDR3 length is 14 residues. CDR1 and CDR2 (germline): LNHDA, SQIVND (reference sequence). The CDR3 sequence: CASSIQGDNQPQHF. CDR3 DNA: TGTGCCAGTAGTATACAGGGGGATAATCAGCCCCAGCATTTT.

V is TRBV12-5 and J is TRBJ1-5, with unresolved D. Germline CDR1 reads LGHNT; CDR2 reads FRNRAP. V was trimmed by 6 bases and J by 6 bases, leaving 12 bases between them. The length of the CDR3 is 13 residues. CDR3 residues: CASGDGGSQPQHF. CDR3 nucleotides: TGTGCTAGTGGGGACGGAGGGAGTCAGCCCCAGCATTTT.

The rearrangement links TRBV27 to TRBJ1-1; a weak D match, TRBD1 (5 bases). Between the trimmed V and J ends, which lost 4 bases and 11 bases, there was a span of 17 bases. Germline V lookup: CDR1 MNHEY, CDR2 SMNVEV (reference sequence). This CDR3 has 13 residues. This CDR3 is CASSSTSGLVAFF. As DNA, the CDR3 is TGTGCCAGCAGTTCAACTTCAGGGCTGGTGGCTTTCTTT.

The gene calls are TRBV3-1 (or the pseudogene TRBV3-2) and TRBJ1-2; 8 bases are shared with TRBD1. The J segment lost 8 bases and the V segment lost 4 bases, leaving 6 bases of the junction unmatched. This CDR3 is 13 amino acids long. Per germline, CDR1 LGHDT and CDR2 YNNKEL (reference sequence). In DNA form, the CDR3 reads TGTGCCAGCAGCCCCACAGGGGGAGTCGGCTACACCTTC. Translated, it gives CASSPTGGVGYTF.

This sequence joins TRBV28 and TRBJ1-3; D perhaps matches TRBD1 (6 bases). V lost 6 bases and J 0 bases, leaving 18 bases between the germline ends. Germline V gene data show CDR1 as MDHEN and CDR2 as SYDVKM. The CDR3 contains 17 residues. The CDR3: CASRGAYRTSSGNTIYF. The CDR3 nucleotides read TGTGCCAGCAGGGGGGCCTACAGGACCAGCTCTGGAAACACCATATATTTT.

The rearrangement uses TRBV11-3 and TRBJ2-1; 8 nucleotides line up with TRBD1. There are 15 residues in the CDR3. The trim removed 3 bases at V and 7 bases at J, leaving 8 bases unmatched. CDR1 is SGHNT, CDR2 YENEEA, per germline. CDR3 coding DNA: TGTGCCAGCAGCTTTCCAGGGGGCGCAGGTAATGAGCAGTTCTTC. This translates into CASSFPGGAGNEQFF.

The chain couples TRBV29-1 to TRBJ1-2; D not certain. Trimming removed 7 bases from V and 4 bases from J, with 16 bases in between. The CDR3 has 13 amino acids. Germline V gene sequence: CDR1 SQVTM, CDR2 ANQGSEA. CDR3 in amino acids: CSAREGGSYGYTF. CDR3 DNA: TGCAGCGCCCGAGAGGGTGGAAGCTATGGCTACACCTTC. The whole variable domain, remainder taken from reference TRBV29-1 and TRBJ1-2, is SAVISQKPSRDICQRGTSLTIQCQVDSQVTMMFWYRQQPGQSLTLIATANQGSEATYESGFVIDKFPISRPNLTFSTLTVSNMSPEDSSIYLCSAREGGSYGYTFGSGTRLTVV.

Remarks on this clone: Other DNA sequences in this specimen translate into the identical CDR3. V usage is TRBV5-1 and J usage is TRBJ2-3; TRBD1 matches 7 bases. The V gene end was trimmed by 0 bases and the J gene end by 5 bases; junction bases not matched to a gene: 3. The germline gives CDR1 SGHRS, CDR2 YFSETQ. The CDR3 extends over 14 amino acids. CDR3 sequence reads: CASSLDRGRDTQYF. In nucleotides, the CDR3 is TGCGCCAGCAGCTTGGACAGGGGCAGAGATACGCAGTATTTT.

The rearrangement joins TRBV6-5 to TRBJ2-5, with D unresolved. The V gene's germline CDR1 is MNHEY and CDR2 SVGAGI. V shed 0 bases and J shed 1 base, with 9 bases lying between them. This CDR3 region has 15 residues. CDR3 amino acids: CASSYSRQAQETQYF. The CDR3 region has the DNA TGTGCCAGCAGTTACTCACGGCAGGCCCAAGAGACCCAGTACTTC.

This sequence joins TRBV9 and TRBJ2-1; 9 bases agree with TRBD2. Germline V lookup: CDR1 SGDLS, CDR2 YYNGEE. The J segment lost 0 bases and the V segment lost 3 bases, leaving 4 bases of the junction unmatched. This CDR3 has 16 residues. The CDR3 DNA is TGTGCCAGCAGCGATAGCGGGGGCTTCTCCTACAATGAGCAGTTCTTC. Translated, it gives CASSDSGGFSYNEQFF.

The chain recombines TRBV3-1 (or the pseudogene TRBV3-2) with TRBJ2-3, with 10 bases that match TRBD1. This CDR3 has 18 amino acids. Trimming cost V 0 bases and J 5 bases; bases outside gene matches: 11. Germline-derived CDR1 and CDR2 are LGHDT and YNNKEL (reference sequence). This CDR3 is CASSQDTPGQGKIDTQYF. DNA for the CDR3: TGTGCCAGCAGCCAAGATACTCCGGGACAGGGGAAAATAGATACGCAGTATTTT.

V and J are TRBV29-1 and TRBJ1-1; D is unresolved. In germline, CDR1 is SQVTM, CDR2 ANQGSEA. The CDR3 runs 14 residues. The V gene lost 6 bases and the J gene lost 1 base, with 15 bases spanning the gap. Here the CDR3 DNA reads TGCAGCGTGGGTTTGAAGGCAGGGAACACTGAAGCTTTCTTT. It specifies CSVGLKAGNTEAFF.

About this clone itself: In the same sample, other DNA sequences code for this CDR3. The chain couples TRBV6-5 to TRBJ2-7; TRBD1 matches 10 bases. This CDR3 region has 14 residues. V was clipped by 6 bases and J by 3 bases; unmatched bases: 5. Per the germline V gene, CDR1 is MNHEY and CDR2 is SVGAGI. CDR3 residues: CASSYRDRGYEQYF. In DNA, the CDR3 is TGTGCCAGCAGCTACCGGGACAGGGGCTACGAGCAGTACTTC.